A selection of T cell receptor beta chains follows, all from one sample in a study of T cells in localized non-small cell lung cancer. Profiling relied on immunoSEQ multiplex PCR, and the TCRdb table lists in-frame clones only, not all of them. Here the sample spans around 20,000 clones, 86% being singletons. Sequencing used peripheral blood, obtained before any cancer treatment. Receptors originate from a woman aged 40-69 years with stage I lung adenocarcinoma. Both conserved end residues are part of each CDR3. D genes are given only for firm matches. Rows may omit the clone size; those that give it use once, few, many or a size class.

D	J	V	size	CDR3	DNA
TRBD2	TRBJ2-3	TRBV7-9	-	CASSFGGGKKANTQYF	TGTGCCAGCAGCTTCGGCGGGGGTAAAAAGGCAAATACGCAGTATTTT
TRBD1	TRBJ1-6	TRBV30	once	CAWSKPRDSYSPLHF	TGTGCCTGGAGTAAGCCCCGGGACAGTTATTCACCCCTCCACTTT
-	TRBJ1-5	TRBV19	few	CATQGLRGNQPQHF	TGTGCCACCCAGGGATTACGGGGGAATCAGCCCCAGCATTTT
-	TRBJ2-3	TRBV6-5	-	CASTRTTFSTDTQYF	TGTGCCAGCACCAGGACTACATTTAGCACAGATACGCAGTATTTT
TRBD1	TRBJ2-7	TRBV6-5	few	CASSPGQGSYEQYF	TGTGCCAGCAGCCCGGGACAGGGTTCCTACGAGCAGTACTTC
TRBD2	TRBJ2-3	TRBV5-1	-	CASSFGLAGEDTQYF	TGCGCCAGCAGCTTCGGACTAGCGGGGGAAGATACGCAGTATTTT
TRBD1	TRBJ1-1	TRBV2	-	CASSGGQVTEAFF	TGTGCCAGCAGTGGCGGACAGGTCACTGAAGCTTTCTTT
TRBD1	TRBJ2-7	TRBV19	-	CASSEDRGTEQYF	TGTGCCAGTAGTGAGGACAGGGGTACCGAGCAGTACTTC
-	TRBJ2-7	TRBV20-1	few	CSVVDYEQYF	TGCAGTGTTGTGGACTACGAGCAGTACTTC
-	TRBJ2-7	TRBV11-2	-	CASSSLDKTTYEQYF	TGTGCCAGCAGCTCGCTGGACAAAACAACCTACGAGCAGTACTTC
-	TRBJ2-5	TRBV7-9	-	CASSLPRPQETQYF	TGTGCCAGCAGCTTACCAAGGCCACAAGAGACCCAGTACTTC
-	TRBJ1-6	TRBV18	once	CASSSGISYNSPLHF	TGTGCCAGCTCCTCGGGGATCTCCTATAATTCACCCCTCCACTTT
-	TRBJ1-4	TRBV19	-	CASSIGGSGEKLFF	TGTGCCAGTAGTATAGGGGGTAGTGGTGAAAAACTGTTTTTT
-	TRBJ1-6	TRBV28	few	CASSLEGGSNSPLHF	TGTGCCAGCAGTTTAGAGGGGGGAAGTAATTCACCCCTCCACTTT
-	TRBJ2-5	TRBV14	-	CASSQGRLNTQYF	TGTGCCAGCAGCCAGGGGCGTTTGAATACCCAGTACTTC
-	TRBJ2-3	TRBV21-1	-	CASSKVGPLPRRRYTQYF	TGTGCCAGCAGCAAAGTGGGGCCTTTACCAAGGCGCAGGTATACGCAGTATTTT
-	TRBJ2-3	TRBV7-2	-	CASSLKVGSTDTQYF	TGTGCCAGCAGCTTAAAGGTGGGGAGCACAGATACGCAGTATTTT
-	TRBJ2-1	TRBV5-1	once	CASSLKVDEQFF	TGCGCCAGCAGCTTGAAGGTCGATGAGCAGTTCTTC
-	TRBJ1-1	TRBV30	-	CACLGFTEAFF	TGTGCCTGCCTGGGATTCACTGAAGCTTTCTTT
-	TRBJ1-2	TRBV2	-	CASSELKVDTAYGYTF	TGTGCCAGCAGTGAACTTAAGGTCGACACCGCTTATGGCTACACCTTC
-	TRBJ2-7	TRBV27	few	CASRPTEYSYEQYF	TGTGCCAGCAGACCGACTGAATACTCCTACGAGCAGTACTTC
TRBD1	TRBJ2-2	TRBV7-9	-	CASSPSGQGLTGELFF	TGTGCCAGCAGCCCCAGTGGACAGGGACTCACCGGGGAGCTGTTTTTT
TRBD1	TRBJ2-7	TRBV7-9	-	CASSPWTGVSYEQYF	TGTGCCAGCAGCCCCTGGACAGGGGTTAGTTACGAGCAGTACTTC
-	TRBJ2-5	TRBV27	-	CASSFRGKETQYF	TGTGCCAGCAGTTTCCGGGGGAAAGAGACCCAGTACTTC
TRBD1	TRBJ1-1	TRBV7-9	few	CASSLSGPDRGTEAFF	TGTGCCAGCAGCTTATCTGGGCCGGACAGGGGAACTGAAGCTTTCTTT
-	TRBJ1-1	TRBV7-9	-	CASSLLKGRLNTEAFF	TGTGCCAGCAGCTTATTGAAGGGCCGCTTGAACACTGAAGCTTTCTTT
-	TRBJ2-3	TRBV5-6	-	CASSLTTFDTQYF	TGTGCCAGCAGCTTGACTACTTTTGATACGCAGTATTTT
TRBD2	TRBJ2-1	TRBV5-5	-	CASSFYLAGGPHEQFF	TGTGCCAGCAGCTTTTATCTAGCGGGGGGGCCCCATGAGCAGTTCTTC
TRBD1	TRBJ1-2	TRBV19	-	CASSALDRDRNYTF	TGTGCCAGTAGCGCCTTAGACCGGGACAGGAACTACACCTTC
-	TRBJ1-5	TRBV10-3	-	CANKADSNQPQHF	TGTGCCAATAAGGCGGACTCCAATCAGCCCCAGCATTTT
TRBD2	TRBJ2-3	TRBV4-3	once	CASSQEGTSLDTQYF	TGCGCCAGCAGCCAAGAGGGGACTAGCCTGGATACGCAGTATTTT
-	TRBJ2-1	TRBV2	-	CASSPGQAYNEQFF	TGTGCCAGCAGCCCGGGACAAGCCTACAATGAGCAGTTCTTC
-	TRBJ1-4	TRBV5-4	-	CASSPGRGNVLADEKLFF	TGTGCCAGCAGCCCCGGACGAGGGAACGTTCTTGCTGATGAAAAACTGTTTTTT
-	TRBJ1-1	TRBV30	-	CAWSYRVTDTEAFF	TGTGCCTGGAGTTACAGGGTGACTGACACTGAAGCTTTCTTT
-	TRBJ2-1	TRBV19	-	CASSIDSFGAEQFF	TGTGCCAGTAGTATAGATTCGTTCGGGGCTGAGCAGTTCTTC
TRBD1	TRBJ1-2	TRBV19	-	CASSTGGRDYGYTF	TGTGCCAGTAGTACAGGGGGCCGAGACTATGGCTACACCTTC
TRBD1	TRBJ1-2	TRBV19	-	CASSPVVDRAGYGYTF	TGTGCCAGTAGCCCCGTAGTTGACAGGGCTGGCTATGGCTACACCTTC
-	TRBJ1-2	TRBV4-3	once	CASSQDGQINYGYTF	TGCGCCAGCAGCCAAGATGGCCAGATTAACTATGGCTACACCTTC
-	TRBJ2-1	TRBV15	once	CATSRDLGGFNEQFF	TGTGCCACCAGCAGAGATCTAGGAGGGTTCAATGAGCAGTTCTTC
-	TRBJ1-5	TRBV11-3	-	CASSRGDQPQHF	TGTGCCAGCAGCCGAGGGGATCAGCCCCAGCATTTT
-	TRBJ2-5	TRBV12-5	-	CASGFGLGAQETQYF	TGTGCTAGTGGTTTTGGGCTTGGGGCCCAAGAGACCCAGTACTTC
-	TRBJ1-2	TRBV2	medium-sized	CASSGIRTEDSNYGYTF	TGTGCCAGCAGCGGAATCCGGACAGAAGATTCTAACTATGGCTACACCTTC
TRBD2	TRBJ2-1	TRBV5-1	-	CASTLGGAGSVNEQFF	TGCGCCAGCACCCTGGGGGGAGCGGGGAGTGTAAATGAGCAGTTCTTC
-	TRBJ1-6	TRBV19	-	CASTPTGTTLNSPLHF	TGTGCCAGTACCCCGACAGGAACTACCCTTAATTCACCCCTCCACTTT
-	TRBJ1-5	TRBV7-5	-	CVRSPPACEPQHF	TGTGTCAGAAGCCCCCCAGCGTGTGAGCCCCAGCATTTT
-	TRBJ2-5	TRBV6-1	-	CASSPSKYETQYF	TGTGCCAGCAGTCCCTCCAAATATGAGACCCAGTACTTC